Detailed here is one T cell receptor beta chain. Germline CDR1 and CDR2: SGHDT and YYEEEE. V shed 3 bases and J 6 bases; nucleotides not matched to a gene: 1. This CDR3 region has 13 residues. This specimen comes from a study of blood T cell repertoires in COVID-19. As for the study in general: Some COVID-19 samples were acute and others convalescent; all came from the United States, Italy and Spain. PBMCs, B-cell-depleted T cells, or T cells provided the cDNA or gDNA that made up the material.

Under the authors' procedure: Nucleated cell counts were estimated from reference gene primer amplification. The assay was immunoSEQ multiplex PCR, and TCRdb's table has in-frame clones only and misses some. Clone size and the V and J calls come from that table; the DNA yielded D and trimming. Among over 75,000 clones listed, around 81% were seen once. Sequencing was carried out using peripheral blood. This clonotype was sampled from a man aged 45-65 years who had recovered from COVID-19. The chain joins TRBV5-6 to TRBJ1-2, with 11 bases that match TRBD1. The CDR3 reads CASSSGQGDGYTF. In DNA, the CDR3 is TGTGCCAGCAGCTCGGGACAGGGGGATGGCTACACCTTC. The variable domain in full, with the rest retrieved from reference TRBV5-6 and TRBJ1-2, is DAGVTQSPTHLIKTRGQQVTLRCSPKSGHDTVSWYQQALGQGPQFIFQYYEEEERQRGNFPDRFSGHQFPNYSSELNVNALLLGDSALYLCASSSGQGDGYTFGSGTRLTVV.